Below, 10 T cell receptor beta chains from the same sample are listed, as sequenced in a study of beta chain features in type 1 diabetes. Study findings and constraints: Type 1 diabetes patients had moderately but significantly shorter TCRB CDR3s in all four CD4+ subsets.

No antigen is known for these receptors. Expressed TCRB transcripts got sequenced, as all isolated RNA was reverse transcribed. TCRdb's table, derived via immunoSEQ multiplex PCR, lists solely in-frame clones and lacks some. Among some 350,000 clones, roughly 13% were seen once, and the ten largest hold roughly 0.015%. The sequenced material came from naive CD4+ T cells from blood. All receptors derive from a woman aged 18-29 years with type 1 diabetes.

The chain has TRBV6-5 and TRBJ2-6, with a tentative D call TRBD2 (5 bases). The V end lost 5 bases, the J end lost 0 bases, and 8 bases lay between the germline ends. Germline V gives CDR1 MNHEY, CDR2 SVGAGI. The CDR3 consists of 15 residues. This CDR3 reads CASSPRGSGANVLTF. Here the CDR3 DNA reads TGTGCCAGCAGTCCACGGGGCTCTGGGGCCAACGTCCTGACTTTC.

This clone was picked up a small number of times. This sequence joins TRBV11-2 and TRBJ2-3; D remains unclear. V lost 1 base and J lost 4, with 15 bases in between. Germline V gene lookup returns CDR1 SGHAT and CDR2 FQNNGV. CDR3 length: 16 residues. The DNA of the CDR3 is TGTGCCAGCAGCTTAGTGTCGGGTGTAGGTGCAGATACGCAGTATTTT. Protein: CASSLVSGVGADTQYF.

This chain uses TRBV7-9 with TRBJ2-3, with TRBD2 matching 10 bases. V lost 5 bases and J lost 1; bases outside the gene matches: 6. In germline, CDR1 is SEHNR, CDR2 FQNEAQ (reference sequence). The CDR3 length is 16 residues. The DNA for the CDR3 is TGTGCCAGCAGCCCCGGACTAGCGGAGGGCACAGATACGCAGTATTTT. It translates to CASSPGLAEGTDTQYF.

The genes are TRBV5-4 and TRBJ1-2; 7 bases line up with TRBD1. There are 14 residues in the CDR3. Germline-derived CDR1 and CDR2 are SGHNT and YYREEE (reference sequence). Germline trimming cut 0 bases from V and 6 bases from J; bases unmatched to any gene: 5. Here the CDR3 DNA reads TGTGCCAGCAGCTTGGCCGACAGGGTGGATGGCTACACCTTC. Protein sequence: CASSLADRVDGYTF.

There are a few counts of this clone. This chain joins TRBV7-9 and TRBJ1-5; TRBD1 is a possible D gene (5 bases). Germline lookup yields CDR1 SEHNR and CDR2 FQNEAQ (reference sequence). Trimming pared 1 base from V and 3 bases from J, leaving 10 bases between. The CDR3 runs to 15 residues. The CDR3 loop reads CASSLDVGVNQPQHF. DNA for the CDR3: TGTGCCAGCAGCTTAGATGTAGGGGTCAATCAGCCCCAGCATTTT.

The sample holds a few counts of this clone. The V call is TRBV18, the J call TRBJ2-1; 9 bases line up with TRBD2. CDR3 size: 14 residues. Germline V gene data show CDR1 as KGHSH and CDR2 as LQKENI. V lost 2 bases and J lost 8; bases outside the gene matches: 4. Here the CDR3 DNA reads TGTGCCAGCTCACCAGGGACTAGCTCCTATGAGCAGTTCTTC. This codes for CASSPGTSSYEQFF. The full variable domain, in which reference TRBV18 and TRBJ2-1 provide the parts outside the CDR3, is NAGVMQNPRHLVRRRGQEARLRCSPMKGHSHVYWYRQLPEEGLKFMVYLQKENIIDESGMPKERFSAEFPKEGPSILRIQQVVRGDSAAYFCASSPGTSSYEQFFGPGTRLTVL.

The gene calls are TRBV14 and TRBJ2-1; the D is unclear. The CDR3 is made up of 13 amino acids. Trimming cost V 0 bases and J 4 bases, with 4 bases left between them. In germline, CDR1 is SGHDN, CDR2 FVKESK. Here the CDR3 DNA reads TGTGCCAGCAGCCAAGAGACTTACAATGAGCAGTTCTTC. Its protein product is CASSQETYNEQFF.

V is TRBV29-1 and J is TRBJ2-1; D perhaps matches TRBD2 (6 bases). The CDR3 has 15 residues. Germline V CDR1 and CDR2: SQVTM, ANQGSEA. The V gene lost 3 bases and the J gene lost 1 base, with 13 bases spanning the gap. The CDR3 region is CSVEGLARSYNEQFF. In DNA, the CDR3 is TGCAGCGTTGAGGGGCTAGCGAGGTCCTACAATGAGCAGTTCTTC.

The rearrangement uses TRBV29-1 and TRBJ1-1; perhaps TRBD1 as D (5 bases). The germline V gene encodes CDR1 SQVTM and CDR2 ANQGSEA. This CDR3 is 12 amino acids long. V gave up 1 base and J gave up 11 bases, with 14 bases separating them. CDR3 nucleotides: TGCAGCGTTGAAGGCGGGGGGAGCGGGGCTTTCTTT. It is translated as CSVEGGGSGAFF.

A remark on this clone: Other DNA sequences in this specimen translate into the identical CDR3. The chain recombines TRBV28 with TRBJ2-5; TRBD2 is a possible D gene (6 bases). V was shortened by 3 bases and J by 2 bases, with 7 bases between the two germline ends. Germline V gene data show CDR1 as MDHEN and CDR2 as SYDVKM. This CDR3 is 13 amino acids long. For the CDR3, the DNA is TGTGCCAGCAGTTTGGGGAGGCAAGAGACCCAGTACTTC. It codes for CASSLGRQETQYF.